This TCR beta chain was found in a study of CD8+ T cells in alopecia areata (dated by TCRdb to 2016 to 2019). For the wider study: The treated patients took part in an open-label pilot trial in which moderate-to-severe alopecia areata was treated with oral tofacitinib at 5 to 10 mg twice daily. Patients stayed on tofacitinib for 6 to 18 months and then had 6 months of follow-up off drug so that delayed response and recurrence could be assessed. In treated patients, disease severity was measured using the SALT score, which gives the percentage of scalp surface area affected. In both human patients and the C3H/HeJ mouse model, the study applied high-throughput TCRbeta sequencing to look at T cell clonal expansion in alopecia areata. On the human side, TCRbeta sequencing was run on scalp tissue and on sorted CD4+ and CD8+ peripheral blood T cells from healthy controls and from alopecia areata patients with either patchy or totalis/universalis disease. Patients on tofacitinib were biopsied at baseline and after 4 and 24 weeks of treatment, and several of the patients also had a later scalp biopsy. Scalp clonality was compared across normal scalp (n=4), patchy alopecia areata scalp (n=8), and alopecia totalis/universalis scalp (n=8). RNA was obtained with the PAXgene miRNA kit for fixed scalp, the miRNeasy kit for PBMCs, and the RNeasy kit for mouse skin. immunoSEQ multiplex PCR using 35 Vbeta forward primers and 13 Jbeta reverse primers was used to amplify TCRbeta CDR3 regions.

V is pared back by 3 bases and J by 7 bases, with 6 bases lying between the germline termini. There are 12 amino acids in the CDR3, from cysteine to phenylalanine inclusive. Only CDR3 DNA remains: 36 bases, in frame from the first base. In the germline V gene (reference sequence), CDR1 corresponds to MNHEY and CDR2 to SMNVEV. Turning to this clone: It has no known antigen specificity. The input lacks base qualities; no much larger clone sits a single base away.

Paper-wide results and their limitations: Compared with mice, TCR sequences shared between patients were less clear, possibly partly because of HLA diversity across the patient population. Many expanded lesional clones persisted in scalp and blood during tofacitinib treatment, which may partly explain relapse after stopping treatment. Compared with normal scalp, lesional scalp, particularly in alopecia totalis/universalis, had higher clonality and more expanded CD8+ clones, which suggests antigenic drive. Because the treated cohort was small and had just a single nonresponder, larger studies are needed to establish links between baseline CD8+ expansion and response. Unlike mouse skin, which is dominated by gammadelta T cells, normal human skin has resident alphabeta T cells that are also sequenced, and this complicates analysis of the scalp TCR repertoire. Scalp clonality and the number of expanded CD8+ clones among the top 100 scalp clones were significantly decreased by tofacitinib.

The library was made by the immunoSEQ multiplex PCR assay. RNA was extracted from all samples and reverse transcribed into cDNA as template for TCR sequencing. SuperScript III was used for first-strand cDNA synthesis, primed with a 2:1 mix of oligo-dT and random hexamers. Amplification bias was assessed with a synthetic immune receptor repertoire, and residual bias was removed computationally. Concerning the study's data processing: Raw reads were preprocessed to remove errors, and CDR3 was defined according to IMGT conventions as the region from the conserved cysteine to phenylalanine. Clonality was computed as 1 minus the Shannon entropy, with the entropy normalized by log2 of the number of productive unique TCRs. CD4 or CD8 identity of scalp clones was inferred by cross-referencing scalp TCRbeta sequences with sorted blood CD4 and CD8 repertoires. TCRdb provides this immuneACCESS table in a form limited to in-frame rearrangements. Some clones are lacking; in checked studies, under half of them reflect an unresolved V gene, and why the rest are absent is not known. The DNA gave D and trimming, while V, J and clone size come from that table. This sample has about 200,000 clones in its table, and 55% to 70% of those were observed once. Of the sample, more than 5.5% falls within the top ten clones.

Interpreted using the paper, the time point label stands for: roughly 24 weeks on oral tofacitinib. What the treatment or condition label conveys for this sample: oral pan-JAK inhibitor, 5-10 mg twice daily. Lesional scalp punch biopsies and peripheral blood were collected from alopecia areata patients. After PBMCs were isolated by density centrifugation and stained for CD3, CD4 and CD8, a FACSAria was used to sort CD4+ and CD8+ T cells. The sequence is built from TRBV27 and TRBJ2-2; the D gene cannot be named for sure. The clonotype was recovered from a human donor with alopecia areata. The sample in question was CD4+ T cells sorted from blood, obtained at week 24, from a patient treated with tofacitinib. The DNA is TGTGCCAGCAGTTTCGGTCGCGGGGAGCTGTTTTTT. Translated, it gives CASSFGRGELFF.